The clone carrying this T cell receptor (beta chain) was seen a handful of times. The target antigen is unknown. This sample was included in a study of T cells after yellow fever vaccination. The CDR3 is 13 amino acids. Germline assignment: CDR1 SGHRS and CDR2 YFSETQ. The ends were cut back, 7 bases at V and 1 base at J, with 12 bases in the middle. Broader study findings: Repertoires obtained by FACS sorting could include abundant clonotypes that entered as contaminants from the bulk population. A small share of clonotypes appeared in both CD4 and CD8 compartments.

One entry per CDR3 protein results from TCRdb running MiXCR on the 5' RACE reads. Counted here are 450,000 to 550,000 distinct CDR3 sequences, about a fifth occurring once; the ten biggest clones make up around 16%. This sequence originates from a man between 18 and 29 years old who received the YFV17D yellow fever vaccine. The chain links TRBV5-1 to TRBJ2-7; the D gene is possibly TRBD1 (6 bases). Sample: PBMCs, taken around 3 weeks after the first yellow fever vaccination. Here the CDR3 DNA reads TGCGCCAGCGCTATGACAGGATCCTACGAGCAGTACTTC. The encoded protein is CASAMTGSYEQYF.